The T cell receptor (beta chain) described here comes from a study of T-cell memory formation after mild COVID-19. This CDR3 contains 15 residues. The ends were cut back, 5 bases at V and 5 bases at J, with 19 bases in the middle. Per germline, CDR1 MNHEY and CDR2 SVGAGI. TCRdb processed the 5' RACE reads anew with MiXCR; each CDR3 protein has one entry. The data show about 120,000 distinct CDR3 sequences, with more than 15% seen just once and approximately 15% held by the top ten. This clonotype was counted only a few times. This TCR was recovered from an adult woman who had mild COVID-19 (a few samples of this study predate the infection). Cell type and time point are not known. The rearrangement uses TRBV6-5 and TRBJ2-7; the D call may be TRBD1 or TRBD2 (5 bases each). Material for sequencing was PBMCs or a T cell subset sorted from them (not recorded which). The DNA for the CDR3 is TGTGCCAGCAGTGATTGGGGGAGTCATATCGACGAGCAGTACTTC. Amino acid sequence: CASSDWGSHIDEQYF.